This TCR beta chain was recorded in a study of blood T cell repertoires in COVID-19. The wider study: Sources were T cells, B-cell-depleted T cells, or PBMCs; the material itself was cDNA or gDNA.

The CDR3 covers 15 residues. Deletions cut 2 bases from V and 4 bases from J, with 12 bases between. Germline V gives CDR1 KGHSH, CDR2 LQKENI. While infection was still active, Seattle patients were enrolled and then followed longitudinally. In the original workflow: How many nucleated cells were present was estimated from reference gene primer amplification. Using immunoSEQ multiplex PCR, the repertoire was profiled, and TCRdb retains in-frame clones only, with some absent. That table gives V, J and clone size, and the DNA gave D and trimming. The repertoire holds roughly 440,000 clones, with around 89% as singletons.

The sequence was collected from a woman between 50 and 59 years old with COVID-19, enrolled during active disease. Sequenced: peripheral blood. The chain employs TRBV18 and TRBJ1-3; D possibly corresponds to TRBD1 (6 bases). CDR3 bases: TGTGCCAGCTCACCAGAACAGGGTTTCGGAAACACCATATATTTT. This translates into CASSPEQGFGNTIYF.